The 21 T cell receptor beta chains below all came from one sample that was sequenced in a study of vaccination and CD4 T cells after COVID-19. This sample's treatment: roughly 10-day PBMC culture with coronavirus spike peptide pools or control peptides (ViraFEST assay). The Oncomine TCR Beta short-read assay was what sequenced the DNA obtained from cultured CD4+ T cells. Using its own MiXCR run on the PCR reads, TCRdb lists one record per CDR3 protein. The sample records 15,000 to 20,000 distinct CDR3 sequences, 40% to 50% being singletons. For these TCRs, the target antigens are not known. This specimen consisted of CD4+ T cells from blood, cultured in vitro, obtained before SARS-CoV-2 vaccination. The receptors stem from a human donor who had recovered from COVID-19.

V is TRBV19 and J is TRBJ2-5, with 7 bases aligning to TRBD2. Germline V CDR1 and CDR2: LNHDA, SQIVND (reference sequence). This CDR3 has 14 residues. The junction had 3 bases not matched to a gene; V was cut back by 3 bases and J by 2 bases. CDR3 amino acids: CASSMGDYQETQYF. Written as DNA, the CDR3 is TGTGCCAGTAGTATGGGGGACTATCAAGAGACCCAGTACTTC.

This clonotype has only a few counts. Sequence at one end of the junction differs from germline and may be a read error. The V gene is TRBV6-1, the J gene TRBJ1-2, with D possibly TRBD1 on 5 matching bases. There are 13 residues in the CDR3. Germline lookup yields CDR1 MNHNS and CDR2 SASEGT. CDR3 DNA: TGTGCCAGCAGGGAAGACAGTAACTATGGCTACACCTTC. Translated, it gives CASREDSNYGYTF.

The J gene is TRBJ2-2, the V gene TRBV12-3 or TRBV12-4; no reliable D call. Trimming cost V 5 bases and J 2 bases, with 15 bases left between them. The CDR3 contains 16 residues. The CDR3 spells CASSALGRINTGELFF. In DNA, the CDR3 is TGTGCCAGCAGTGCCCTCGGGCGGATCAACACCGGGGAGCTGTTTTTT.

Of note for this clonotype: A much bigger clone sits one base away, suggesting this may be a read error. The chain couples TRBV6-1 to TRBJ1-5, with 7 bases matching TRBD1. The CDR3 runs 15 residues. The germline gives CDR1 MNHNS, CDR2 SASEGT. The CDR3 DNA reads TGTGTCAGCAGTGAAGGGACAGAAGGTCACCAGCCCCAGCATTTT. Its translation: CVSSEGTEGHQPQHF.

V and J are TRBV10-3 and TRBJ1-6, with 8 bases lining up with TRBD1. Germline values: CDR1 ENHRY, CDR2 SYGVKD. V was clipped by 4 bases and J by 8 bases; unmatched bases: 7. This CDR3 contains 15 residues. This CDR3 reads CAISGRNRGDSPLHF. The CDR3 region has the DNA TGTGCCATCAGTGGGCGGAACAGGGGGGATTCACCCCTCCACTTT.

This clonotype has only a few counts. This chain joins TRBV19 and TRBJ2-4, with D possibly being TRBD1 (5 bases). CDR1 is LNHDA and CDR2 is SQIVND in the germline V gene (reference sequence). The CDR3 length is 13 residues. V was pared by 7 bases and J by 2 bases, with 9 bases between. The CDR3 nucleotides read TGTGCCAGTATGCAGGGAACCAAAAACATTCAGTACTTC. It is translated as CASMQGTKNIQYF. Variable domain in full (rest from reference TRBV19 and TRBJ2-4): DGGITQSPKYLFRKEGQNVTLSCEQNLNHDAMYWYRQDPGQGLRLIYYSQIVNDFQKGDIAEGYSVSREKKESFPLTVTSAQKNPTAFYLCASMQGTKNIQYFGAGTRLSVL.

The chain has TRBV11-3 and TRBJ1-2, with D perhaps matching TRBD1 (5 bases). Trimming took off 3 bases at V and 2 bases at J, with 13 bases between the two ends. This CDR3 comprises 15 residues. Germline-derived CDR1 and CDR2 are SGHNT and YENEEA. CDR3 protein: CASSFSGQDNYGYTF. The CDR3 DNA reads TGTGCCAGCAGCTTTTCGGGGCAGGACAACTATGGCTACACCTTC.

There are a few counts of this clonotype. The V call is TRBV7-2, the J call TRBJ2-3; TRBD2 aligns across 7 bases. This CDR3 has 17 amino acids. CDR1 and CDR2 (germline): SGHTA, FQGNSA. J gave up 5 bases and V 1 base, and 12 bases lay outside the gene matches. The CDR3 region has the DNA TGTGCCAGCAGCTTAGAGGCCCGGGGGGTTTCAGGAGATACGCAGTATTTT. Translation gives CASSLEARGVSGDTQYF. The whole variable domain, filled in from reference TRBV7-2 and TRBJ2-3, reads GAGVSQSPSNKVTEKGKDVELRCDPISGHTALYWYRQSLGQGLEFLIYFQGNSAPDKSGLPSDRFSAERTGGSVSTLTIQRTQQEDSAVYLCASSLEARGVSGDTQYFGPGTRLTVL.

The table lists this clonotype with a few counts. The chain uses TRBV4-1 and TRBJ1-6; TRBD1 is a possible D gene (6 bases). CDR1 and CDR2 (germline): MGHRA, YSYEKL. V lost 4 bases, J lost 7 bases, and 17 bases lay in between. CDR3 length: 16 residues. For the CDR3, the DNA is TGCGCCAGCAGCCTCGGGGGCTGGACGGAGAATTCACCCCTCCACTTT. Translated: CASSLGGWTENSPLHF.

V and J are TRBV11-2 and TRBJ2-7; tentatively, D is TRBD1 (5 bases). The CDR3 spans 16 residues. V lost 1 base and J 1 base, leaving 14 bases between the germline ends. Per germline, CDR1 SGHAT and CDR2 FQNNGV. DNA for the CDR3: TGTGCCAGCAGCTTAGTGGGCAACTCAGGGTCCTACGAGCAGTACTTC. It yields the protein CASSLVGNSGSYEQYF.

V gene TRBV27 combines with J gene TRBJ1-2, with 7 bases matching TRBD1. The J segment lost 4 bases and the V segment lost 0 bases, leaving 5 bases of the junction unmatched. This CDR3 region has 15 residues. From germline, CDR1 is MNHEY and CDR2 SMNVEV (reference sequence). The CDR3 DNA reads TGTGCCAGCAGTTTATCCAGACAGGGAGCCTATGGCTACACCTTC. This gives the protein CASSLSRQGAYGYTF.

The V and J genes are TRBV25-1 and TRBJ1-5; weak D call: TRBD1 (6 bases). The CDR3 contains 15 residues. V was cut by 8 bases and J by 1 base, with 15 bases left in between. Germline CDR1 reads MGHDK; CDR2 reads SYGVNS. CDR3: CASQRGGASNQPQHF. In nucleotides, the CDR3 is TGTGCCAGCCAAAGGGGGGGGGCGAGCAATCAGCCCCAGCATTTT.

This clonotype has more than one count but fewer than ten. V usage is TRBV20-1 and J usage is TRBJ1-5, with D hard to call. CDR3 length equals 15 residues. Germline V lookup: CDR1 DFQATT, CDR2 SNEGSKA (reference sequence). V shed 0 bases and J shed 3 bases, with 12 bases lying between them. The CDR3 DNA is TGCAGTGCTAGAGAGTCCAAGGGTTACAATCAGCCCCAGCATTTT. Protein product: CSARESKGYNQPQHF.

This chain links TRBV11-3 with TRBJ2-1; 9 bases map to TRBD1. CDR1 is SGHNT, CDR2 YENEEA, per germline. The trim removed 5 bases at V and 6 bases at J, leaving 11 bases unmatched. This CDR3 contains 16 residues. CDR3 residues: CASSTLRGQGGNEQFF. DNA of the CDR3: TGTGCCAGCAGCACACTCAGGGGACAGGGAGGCAATGAGCAGTTCTTC.

The chain employs TRBV6-1 and TRBJ2-7, with 7 positions matching TRBD1. CDR1 is MNHNS and CDR2 is SASEGT in the germline V gene. This CDR3 contains 14 residues. Trimming cost V 6 bases and J 7 bases; bases outside gene matches: 12. The DNA of the CDR3 is TGTGCCAGCAGAACTAGGACAGGTCAGGGAGAGCAGTACTTC. Residues: CASRTRTGQGEQYF.

In its sample, this clonotype was seen a few times. V and J are TRBV6-2 or TRBV6-3 and TRBJ1-1; D gene uncertain. The V gene's germline CDR1 is MNHEY and CDR2 SVGEGT. V was clipped by 7 bases and J by 6 bases, with 15 bases between them. The length of the CDR3 is 13 residues. This CDR3 is CASNSGGKAEAFF. In DNA form, the CDR3 reads TGTGCCAGCAACTCGGGCGGGAAGGCTGAAGCTTTCTTT.

This clonotype has just one count. The genes are TRBV27 and TRBJ1-2; a weak D match, TRBD1 (6 bases). The CDR3 runs 13 residues. CDR1 is MNHEY and CDR2 is SMNVEV in the germline V gene (reference sequence). With 3 bases removed from V and 4 bases from J, the gap between germline ends came to 9 bases. The CDR3 loop reads CASSFNRAYGYTF. Here the CDR3 DNA reads TGTGCCAGCAGTTTTAACAGGGCCTATGGCTACACCTTC.

V is TRBV6-1 and J is TRBJ2-5; no clear D. Germline-derived CDR1 and CDR2 are MNHNS and SASEGT. This CDR3 comprises 11 residues. The V gene lost 6 bases and the J gene lost 2 bases, with 4 bases spanning the gap. The CDR3 DNA reads as TGTGCCAGCAGCCGACAAGAGACCCAGTACTTC. Translated: CASSRQETQYF.

The V gene is TRBV6-2 or TRBV6-3, the J gene TRBJ2-3, with 8 bases that match TRBD2. Germline V gene sequence: CDR1 MNHEY, CDR2 SVGEGT. The CDR3 contains 15 residues. The trim removed 6 bases at V and 4 bases at J, leaving 9 bases unmatched. The CDR3 spells CASRESGSVADTQYF. DNA of the CDR3: TGTGCCAGCAGAGAGAGCGGGAGCGTCGCAGATACGCAGTATTTT.

This CDR3 is CASSRSSANTGELFF. Written as DNA, the CDR3 is TGTGCCAGTAGCAGATCTAGCGCGAACACCGGGGAGCTGTTTTTT. This chain links TRBV19 with TRBJ2-2, with D maybe TRBD2 (6 bases). Trimming took off 6 bases at V and 0 bases at J, with 11 bases between the two ends. CDR3 length equals 15 residues. Germline assignment: CDR1 LNHDA and CDR2 SQIVND (reference sequence).

The rearrangement links TRBV20-1 to TRBJ1-1; D gene uncertain. This CDR3 comprises 12 residues. The germline CDR1 and CDR2 sequences are DFQATT and SNEGSKA (reference sequence). The ends were cut back, 3 bases at V and 4 bases at J, with 9 bases in the middle. This CDR3 is CSARSSSTEAFF. The DNA for the CDR3 is TGCAGTGCTAGGTCGAGTAGCACTGAAGCTTTCTTT.